The 22 T cell receptor beta chains reported below all come from one sample, sequenced in a study of cytomegalovirus exposure and HLA in healthy donors. With 60 Vbeta and 13 Jbeta primers, the PCR was carried out. The table came from immunoSEQ multiplex PCR; TCRdb's copy has only in-frame clones and leaves some out. This sample's table has some 200,000 clones. The sequenced sample consisted of PBMCs. The receptors originated from a young woman in good health and CMV-seropositive.

The J gene is TRBJ2-2, the V gene TRBV9; D unclear. The CDR3 is made up of 13 amino acids. Germline lookup yields CDR1 SGDLS and CDR2 YYNGEE. Trimming took off 3 bases at V and 2 bases at J, with 5 bases between the two ends. Here the CDR3 reads CASSAFNTGELFF. Here the CDR3 DNA reads TGTGCCAGCAGCGCCTTTAACACCGGGGAGCTGTTTTTT.

This chain connects TRBV19 to TRBJ1-1, with TRBD1 matching over 7 bases. The CDR3 totals 13 residues. V dropped 10 bases and J dropped 0; count of bases not matched to a gene: 5. Germline V CDR1 and CDR2: LNHDA, SQIVND (reference sequence). CDR3 sequence reads: CATDDRVNTEAFF. The CDR3, as DNA: TGTGCCACCGACGACAGGGTGAACACTGAAGCTTTCTTT. Full variable domain (missing parts from reference TRBV19 and TRBJ1-1): DGGITQSPKYLFRKEGQNVTLSCEQNLNHDAMYWYRQDPGQGLRLIYYSQIVNDFQKGDIAEGYSVSREKKESFPLTVTSAQKNPTAFYLCATDDRVNTEAFFGQGTRLTVV.

The chain employs TRBV6-6 and TRBJ2-5, with 10 bases matching TRBD2. V gave up 5 bases and J gave up 4 bases; unmatched junction bases: 7. The CDR3 sequence is 15 residues long. CDR1 MNHNY and CDR2 SVGAGI come from the germline V gene (reference sequence). Here the CDR3 reads CASSPPAGGGETQYF. The CDR3 bases are TGTGCCAGCAGTCCCCCAGCGGGGGGGGGAGAGACCCAGTACTTC.

The J gene is TRBJ2-3, the V gene TRBV4-3, with D possibly matching TRBD1 (6 bases). With 0 bases removed from V and 2 bases from J, the gap between germline ends came to 12 bases. CDR1 and CDR2 from the germline V gene are LGHNA and YSLEER. This CDR3 is 16 amino acids long. The CDR3 sequence is CASSQERGFPTDTQYF. CDR3 DNA: TGCGCCAGCAGCCAAGAGAGGGGGTTCCCCACAGATACGCAGTATTTT.

This chain connects TRBV7-8 to TRBJ1-2, with D possibly being TRBD1 (6 bases). CDR1 is SGHVS, CDR2 FQNEAQ, per germline. The CDR3 length is 13 residues. V was cut by 1 base and J by 8 bases, with 11 bases left in between. The CDR3 region has the DNA TGTGCCAGCAGCTTAGGGGGGGGCCCAGGCTACACCTTC. Protein product: CASSLGGGPGYTF. The variable domain in full, completed from reference TRBV7-8 and TRBJ1-2, reads GAGVSQSPRYKVAKRGQDVALRCDPISGHVSLFWYQQALGQGPEFLTYFQNEAQLDKSGLPSDRFFAERPEGSVSTLKIQRTQQEDSAVYLCASSLGGGPGYTFGSGTRLTVV.

V gene TRBV5-6 combines with J gene TRBJ2-7; D uncertain. There are 13 residues in the CDR3. Per germline, CDR1 SGHDT and CDR2 YYEEEE. The ends were cut back, 0 bases at V and 7 bases at J, with 11 bases in the middle. CDR3 sequence reads: CASSLVTPREQYF. CDR3 nucleotide sequence: TGTGCCAGCAGCTTGGTCACTCCTCGAGAGCAGTACTTC.

The V and J genes are TRBV19 and TRBJ1-5; D is unresolved. Looked up from germline, CDR1 is LNHDA and CDR2 is SQIVND (reference sequence). V lost 3 bases and J lost 0, with 9 bases in between. The CDR3 runs to 15 residues. The CDR3 region is CASSMGGYSNQPQHF. CDR3 bases: TGTGCCAGTAGTATGGGAGGGTATAGCAATCAGCCCCAGCATTTT.

V and J are TRBV6-6 and TRBJ2-1; D unclear. From germline, CDR1 is MNHNY and CDR2 SVGAGI (reference sequence). Trimming cost V 3 bases and J 8 bases, with 11 bases left between them. The CDR3 is 13 residues long. The CDR3 sequence is CASSYFSSDEQFF. CDR3 coding DNA: TGTGCCAGCAGTTATTTTTCGAGCGATGAGCAGTTCTTC.

This chain links TRBV7-9 with TRBJ2-6; weak D call: TRBD2 (6 bases). Trimming cost V 4 bases and J 5 bases, with 24 bases left between them. Looked up from germline, CDR1 is SEHNR and CDR2 is FQNEAQ (reference sequence). The CDR3 is 19 residues long. CDR3 in amino acids: CASSSPARRTGTRANVLTF. CDR3 bases: TGTGCCAGCAGCTCCCCCGCTCGGCGAACCGGGACTCGGGCCAACGTCCTGACTTTC. The full variable domain, in which reference TRBV7-9 and TRBJ2-6 provide the parts outside the CDR3, is DTGVSQNPRHKITKRGQNVTFRCDPISEHNRLYWYRQTLGQGPEFLTYFQNEAQLEKSRLLSDRFSAERPKGSFSTLEIQRTEQGDSAMYLCASSSPARRTGTRANVLTFGAGSRLTVL.

The chain carries TRBV14 and TRBJ2-2, with TRBD1 matching over 8 bases. The CDR3 runs to 18 residues. Unmatched junction bases numbered 12, after V lost 0 bases and J lost 6 bases. Germline V gene sequence: CDR1 SGHDN, CDR2 FVKESK. The CDR3 protein is CASSQDVQGGAVAGELFF. For the CDR3, the DNA is TGTGCCAGCAGCCAAGATGTACAGGGGGGCGCGGTGGCCGGGGAGCTGTTTTTT.

The V gene is TRBV18, the J gene TRBJ2-3, with D perhaps TRBD2 (6 bases). V was pared by 4 bases and J by 5 bases, with 13 bases between. The CDR3 covers 14 residues. Germline CDR1 reads KGHSH; CDR2 reads LQKENI. The CDR3 here is CASSHGTGEDTQYF. Here the CDR3 DNA reads TGTGCCAGCTCACACGGGACTGGCGAAGATACGCAGTATTTT.

This chain links TRBV11-3 with TRBJ2-3, with TRBD2 matching over 9 bases. The V gene's germline CDR1 is SGHNT and CDR2 YENEEA. Trimming at V came to 6 bases and at J to 0 bases, leaving 1 base not matched to a gene. The CDR3 consists of 14 residues. CDR3 bases: TGTGCCAGCAGGAGCGGGGGGAGCACAGATACGCAGTATTTT. Protein sequence: CASRSGGSTDTQYF.

The chain recombines TRBV7-2 with TRBJ1-5; no reliable D call. V was shortened by 2 bases and J by 1 base, with 9 bases between the two germline ends. CDR1 SGHTA and CDR2 FQGNSA come from the germline V gene. The CDR3 covers 15 residues. CDR3: CASSLWGGSNQPQHF. CDR3 DNA sequence: TGTGCCAGCAGCTTATGGGGAGGAAGCAATCAGCCCCAGCATTTT.

V usage is TRBV19 and J usage is TRBJ1-3; no definite D call. V gave up 3 bases and J gave up 3 bases, with 9 bases separating them. This CDR3 is 14 amino acids long. Germline V gives CDR1 LNHDA, CDR2 SQIVND (reference sequence). The CDR3 region is CASSMRALGNTIYF. The DNA for the CDR3 is TGTGCCAGTAGTATGCGAGCACTTGGAAACACCATATATTTT.

The chain employs TRBV4-3 and TRBJ1-1, with D perhaps matching TRBD1 (5 bases). The V gene lost 1 base and the J gene lost 5 bases, with 11 bases spanning the gap. This CDR3 comprises 14 residues. Germline lookup yields CDR1 LGHNA and CDR2 YSLEER. DNA of the CDR3: TGCGCCAGCAGCCAAGGGGGGGTTCGGACTGAAGCTTTCTTT. It codes for CASSQGGVRTEAFF.

The gene calls are TRBV19 and TRBJ1-2; no reliable D call. Trimming took 6 bases from V and 7 from J, leaving 12 bases between them. The CDR3 totals 12 residues. CDR1 is LNHDA, CDR2 SQIVND, per germline (reference sequence). The CDR3 sequence: CASSGGGGGYTF. As DNA, the CDR3 is TGTGCCAGTAGCGGAGGAGGTGGTGGCTACACCTTC.

The gene calls are TRBV2 and TRBJ1-1; unclear D gene. The CDR3 has 14 amino acids. V was shortened by 4 bases and J by 4 bases, with 13 bases between the two germline ends. CDR1 and CDR2 from the germline V gene are SNHLY and FYNNEI. CDR3 amino acids: CASSVDGSGTEAFF. DNA of the CDR3: TGTGCCAGCAGTGTTGATGGGAGTGGCACTGAAGCTTTCTTT.

J is TRBJ1-2 and V is TRBV18; the D gene is possibly TRBD1 (6 bases). Trimming stripped 6 bases from V and 3 bases from J, with 11 bases between. The CDR3 is 13 residues long. Germline V gene data show CDR1 as KGHSH and CDR2 as LQKENI. This CDR3 is CASSHRVDYGYTF. The CDR3 DNA is TGTGCCAGCTCCCACAGGGTAGACTATGGCTACACCTTC.

The V call is TRBV7-8, the J call TRBJ2-3; 12 bases line up with TRBD2. J gave up 3 bases and V 5 bases, and 9 bases lay outside the gene matches. Germline CDR1 is SGHVS and CDR2 is FQNEAQ. This CDR3 has 17 amino acids. This CDR3 is CASSALAGGPETDTQYF. The DNA for the CDR3 is TGTGCCAGCAGCGCTCTAGCGGGGGGGCCAGAGACAGATACGCAGTATTTT.

V gene TRBV10-2 combines with J gene TRBJ2-7, with 8 bases matching TRBD1. The ends lost 6 bases at V and 2 bases at J; junction bases unmatched: 9. This CDR3 has 15 residues. CDR1 and CDR2 from the germline V gene are WSHSY and SAAADI. CDR3 sequence (DNA): TGCGCCAGCAGCTTCGGGACAGGCCCTACCTACGAGCAGTACTTC. As protein: CASSFGTGPTYEQYF.

The gene calls are TRBV19 and TRBJ2-1, with a possible D match to TRBD2 (5 bases). This CDR3 has 13 residues. Trimming took 6 bases from V and 6 from J, leaving 12 bases between them. Germline V lookup: CDR1 LNHDA, CDR2 SQIVND (reference sequence). DNA of the CDR3: TGTGCCAGTAGCCCCGACTACGCCAATGAGCAGTTCTTC. Protein sequence: CASSPDYANEQFF. Drawing the rest from reference TRBV19 and TRBJ2-1, the complete variable domain is DGGITQSPKYLFRKEGQNVTLSCEQNLNHDAMYWYRQDPGQGLRLIYYSQIVNDFQKGDIAEGYSVSREKKESFPLTVTSAQKNPTAFYLCASSPDYANEQFFGPGTRLTVL.

The gene calls are TRBV7-2 and TRBJ2-5; D not certain. Germline CDR1 reads SGHTA; CDR2 reads FQGNSA. The CDR3 loop spans 13 amino acids. With 1 base removed from V and 5 bases from J, the gap between germline ends came to 8 bases. CDR3 protein: CASSLGATETQYF. CDR3 coding DNA: TGTGCCAGCAGCTTAGGAGCCACCGAGACCCAGTACTTC.